The 29 T cell receptor beta chains presented below share a single source sample, sequenced in a study of cytomegalovirus exposure and HLA in healthy donors. PCR used 60 Vbeta primers and 13 Jbeta primers. Method: immunoSEQ multiplex PCR; TCRdb's copy keeps in-frame clones and lacks some. Of 100,000 or so clones listed, 79% are singletons. Sequencing was performed on PBMCs. Source of these receptors: a female donor in good health and CMV-seropositive.

This clone has only one observation. The J gene is TRBJ2-7, the V gene TRBV18, with 10 nucleotides matching TRBD1. Germline lookup yields CDR1 KGHSH and CDR2 LQKENI. V dropped 6 bases and J dropped 0; count of bases not matched to a gene: 11. This CDR3 has 17 residues. The CDR3 is CASSQGTGASSSYEQYF. DNA for the CDR3: TGTGCCAGCTCTCAGGGGACAGGGGCATCGAGCTCCTACGAGCAGTACTTC.

In DNA, the CDR3 is TGTGCCAGCAGTTTCGGACAGGACAATGAGCAGTTCTTC. It encodes CASSFGQDNEQFF. The gene calls are TRBV5-5 and TRBJ2-1, with 7 bases that match TRBD1. With V trimmed by 5 bases and J by 5 bases, 4 bases remained unmatched. Germline V lookup: CDR1 SGHKS, CDR2 YYEKEE (reference sequence). The CDR3 is 13 residues long.

This clone was recorded once. The V gene is TRBV7-9, the J gene TRBJ2-1, with TRBD2 matching over 14 bases. CDR1 and CDR2 from the germline V gene are SEHNR and FQNEAQ (reference sequence). The CDR3 is 18 amino acids. Losses at the gene ends were 3 bases for V and 0 bases for J; bases not matched to a gene: 4. The CDR3 spells CASSLRTSGGSSYNEQFF. CDR3 in DNA: TGTGCCAGCAGCTTGAGGACTAGCGGGGGGAGCTCCTACAATGAGCAGTTCTTC. Using reference TRBV7-9 and TRBJ2-1 for the parts outside the CDR3, the full variable domain is DTGVSQNPRHKITKRGQNVTFRCDPISEHNRLYWYRQTLGQGPEFLTYFQNEAQLEKSRLLSDRFSAERPKGSFSTLEIQRTEQGDSAMYLCASSLRTSGGSSYNEQFFGPGTRLTVL.

The chain has TRBV18 and TRBJ1-2; no clear D. V was trimmed by 2 bases and J by 2 bases, leaving 9 bases between them. CDR1 and CDR2 from the germline V gene are KGHSH and LQKENI. CDR3 length: 14 amino acids. The CDR3 DNA sequence: TGTGCCAGCTCACCAGCCCGGAGCAACTATGGCTACACCTTC. Protein: CASSPARSNYGYTF.

This chain links TRBV11-2 with TRBJ2-6; TRBD1 matches at 8 bases. CDR3 length: 17 amino acids. Looked up from germline, CDR1 is SGHAT and CDR2 is FQNNGV. Trimming cost V 5 bases and J 4 bases; bases outside gene matches: 10. The CDR3 reads CASSPSGQGAGANVLTF. CDR3 DNA: TGTGCCAGCAGCCCCTCCGGACAGGGTGCGGGGGCCAACGTCCTGACTTTC.

V and J are TRBV4-2 and TRBJ1-5; D possibly corresponds to TRBD1 (6 bases). Germline values: CDR1 LGHNA, CDR2 YNFKEQ. V dropped 0 bases and J dropped 4 bases, with 10 bases sitting between them. CDR3 size: 15 residues. The CDR3 loop reads CASSQEGGANQPQHF. In DNA, the CDR3 is TGTGCCAGCAGCCAAGAGGGGGGGGCGAATCAGCCCCAGCATTTT.

This clone appeared a few times. This rearrangement joins TRBV7-9 to TRBJ2-7, with 8 nucleotides matching TRBD1. This CDR3 spans 14 amino acids. CDR1 SEHNR and CDR2 FQNEAQ come from the germline V gene (reference sequence). The ends lost 10 bases at V and 0 bases at J; junction bases unmatched: 8. CDR3 loop: CATAGQDFSYEQYF. CDR3 DNA: TGTGCCACCGCGGGACAGGACTTCTCCTACGAGCAGTACTTC.

The chain joins TRBV4-1 to TRBJ2-1; TRBD2 is a possible D gene (7 bases). V was trimmed by 4 bases and J by 0 bases, leaving 16 bases between them. The length of the CDR3 is 17 residues. The germline gives CDR1 MGHRA, CDR2 YSYEKL. The CDR3 nucleotides read TGCGCCAGCAGCCCGGGGGGCGGGAAGAGCTCCTACAATGAGCAGTTCTTC. Residues: CASSPGGGKSSYNEQFF.

This clone was observed once. J is TRBJ2-7 and V is TRBV30, with 7 positions matching TRBD1. Germline V CDR1 and CDR2: GTSNPN, SVGIG (reference sequence). Trimming removed 4 bases from V and 1 base from J; junction bases left unmatched: 7. This CDR3 has 14 amino acids. CDR3 nucleotides: TGTGCCTGGACCCTGACAGGGTTATCCTACGAGCAGTACTTC. It encodes CAWTLTGLSYEQYF.

The sample holds a few counts of this clone. CDR3 residues: CATSNSGSGANVLTF. The CDR3 DNA sequence: TGTGCCACCAGCAACAGTGGATCTGGGGCCAACGTCCTGACTTTC. The chain couples TRBV15 to TRBJ2-6; D is unresolved. V was trimmed by 4 bases and J by 1 base, leaving 8 bases between them. The CDR3 totals 15 residues. CDR1 and CDR2 (germline): LNHNV, YYDKDF (reference sequence).

This clone was seen a few times. The genes are TRBV18 and TRBJ2-3; 9 bases line up with TRBD1. The V and J ends lost 2 bases and 2 bases, in that order; junction bases with no gene match: 2. The CDR3 sequence is 15 residues long. Germline V gene lookup returns CDR1 KGHSH and CDR2 LQKENI. The CDR3 sequence is CASSPNRGHTDTQYF. The CDR3 DNA reads TGTGCCAGCTCACCAAACAGGGGGCACACAGATACGCAGTATTTT.

The V and J genes are TRBV7-2 and TRBJ2-3; 9 positions match TRBD1. There are 16 residues in the CDR3. CDR1 and CDR2 from the germline V gene are SGHTA and FQGNSA. Losses at the gene ends were 5 bases for V and 0 bases for J; bases not matched to a gene: 6. CDR3 residues: CASSQRQGGSTDTQYF. CDR3 sequence (DNA): TGTGCCAGCAGCCAGAGACAGGGGGGGAGCACAGATACGCAGTATTTT.

The V and J genes are TRBV5-4 and TRBJ2-1, with a tentative D call TRBD2 (5 bases). This CDR3 has 16 amino acids. Between the trimmed V and J ends, which lost 6 bases and 4 bases, there was a span of 20 bases. The germline V gene has CDR1 SGHNT and CDR2 YYREEE (reference sequence). The CDR3, as DNA: TGTGCCAGCACCTCCGGGGTGAGAGGTGGATACAATGAGCAGTTCTTC. It translates to CASTSGVRGGYNEQFF.

The chain couples TRBV10-2 to TRBJ2-5; 7 bases align to TRBD2. Trimming removed 4 bases from V and 3 bases from J; junction bases left unmatched: 8. The CDR3 runs 15 residues. The germline V gene encodes CDR1 WSHSY and CDR2 SAAADI. The CDR3 DNA reads as TGCGCCAGCAGTGGGACCGCAGGGAGGGAAGAGACCCAGTACTTC. Protein product: CASSGTAGREETQYF.

V and J are TRBV7-9 and TRBJ2-5; 15 nucleotides align to TRBD2. Germline-derived CDR1 and CDR2 are SEHNR and FQNEAQ (reference sequence). The CDR3 length is 18 residues. Unmatched junction bases numbered 8, after V lost 5 bases and J lost 1 base. The CDR3 nucleotides read TGTGCCAGCAGCGACTCGGGACTAGCGGGGGGCTCCCAAGAGACCCAGTACTTC. Protein product: CASSDSGLAGGSQETQYF. The entire variable domain, with the rest obtained from reference TRBV7-9 and TRBJ2-5, is as follows: DTGVSQNPRHKITKRGQNVTFRCDPISEHNRLYWYRQTLGQGPEFLTYFQNEAQLEKSRLLSDRFSAERPKGSFSTLEIQRTEQGDSAMYLCASSDSGLAGGSQETQYFGPGTRLLVL.

This chain connects TRBV6-5 to TRBJ1-2, with D hard to call. This CDR3 contains 14 residues. Germline lookup yields CDR1 MNHEY and CDR2 SVGAGI. V was cut by 0 bases and J by 4 bases, with 9 bases left in between. CDR3 sequence (DNA): TGTGCCAGCAGTTACTCGCTGGGAGCCTATGGCTACACCTTC. Protein: CASSYSLGAYGYTF.

This chain uses TRBV6-5 with TRBJ2-7, with D possibly being TRBD1 (5 bases). This CDR3 is 14 amino acids long. V dropped 2 bases and J dropped 7 bases, with 15 bases sitting between them. The germline gives CDR1 MNHEY, CDR2 SVGAGI. CDR3 in amino acids: CASSYQQGVTEQYF. The CDR3 DNA sequence: TGTGCCAGCAGTTACCAGCAGGGCGTAACGGAGCAGTACTTC.

The V gene is TRBV5-6, the J gene TRBJ2-3; maybe TRBD1 (6 bases). V was pared by 3 bases and J by 3 bases, with 14 bases between. The CDR3 is made up of 15 amino acids. The germline gives CDR1 SGHDT, CDR2 YYEEEE. CDR3 DNA sequence: TGTGCCAGCAGCTGGGAAGGGGGAACGACAGATACGCAGTATTTT. It translates to CASSWEGGTTDTQYF.

The chain recombines TRBV19 with TRBJ2-7, with TRBD2 matching over 7 bases. The CDR3 contains 15 residues. CDR1 and CDR2 from the germline V gene are LNHDA and SQIVND (reference sequence). The junction had 9 bases not matched to a gene; V was cut back by 3 bases and J by 4 bases. For the CDR3, the DNA is TGTGCCAGTAGTATTCGGTACGGGGGGTTGTACGAGCAGTACTTC. Its translation: CASSIRYGGLYEQYF.

The chain links TRBV30 to TRBJ1-1, with D perhaps TRBD1 (5 bases). This CDR3 is built from 14 residues. Germline V gives CDR1 GTSNPN, CDR2 SVGIG (reference sequence). V dropped 1 base and J dropped 0 bases, with 9 bases sitting between them. The CDR3 region is CAWSGGSLNTEAFF. The CDR3 DNA is TGTGCCTGGAGTGGGGGCAGCCTGAACACTGAAGCTTTCTTT.

This clone came up a few times. The J gene is TRBJ1-2, the V gene TRBV6-5; tentative D call: TRBD1 (5 bases). CDR3 size: 15 residues. Germline-derived CDR1 and CDR2 are MNHEY and SVGAGI. Between the trimmed V and J ends, which lost 2 bases and 7 bases, there was a span of 17 bases. CDR3 in amino acids: CASSYDVGGRSGYTF. CDR3 nucleotide sequence: TGTGCCAGCAGTTACGATGTCGGGGGAAGGTCTGGCTACACCTTC.

The rearrangement links TRBV13 to TRBJ2-7, with a possible D match to TRBD1 (6 bases). This CDR3 has 13 residues. Trimming took 5 bases from V and 7 from J, leaving 15 bases between them. The germline V gene has CDR1 PRHDT and CDR2 FYEKMQ (reference sequence). CDR3 amino acids: CASSPKGGWEQYF. The CDR3 region has the DNA TGTGCCAGCAGCCCGAAAGGGGGATGGGAGCAGTACTTC. Combining the CDR3 with reference TRBV13 and TRBJ2-7 gives the whole variable domain AAGVIQSPRHLIKEKRETATLKCYPIPRHDTVYWYQQGPGQDPQFLISFYEKMQSDKGSIPDRFSAQQFSDYHSELNMSSLELGDSALYFCASSPKGGWEQYFGPGTRLTVT.

The genes are TRBV6-6 and TRBJ1-4; the D gene is possibly TRBD1 (6 bases). There are 14 residues in the CDR3. Trimming took off 2 bases at V and 3 bases at J, with 7 bases between the two ends. In germline, CDR1 is MNHNY, CDR2 SVGAGI (reference sequence). The CDR3 DNA sequence: TGTGCCAGCAGTTACGGACAGCCTAATGAAAAACTGTTTTTT. This encodes CASSYGQPNEKLFF.

The chain is built from TRBV7-2 and TRBJ2-3; TRBD2 might be the D (6 bases). The CDR3 covers 17 residues. Germline V gene data show CDR1 as SGHTA and CDR2 as FQGNSA. V shed 5 bases and J shed 3 bases, with 21 bases lying between them. CDR3 residues: CASSPKLRTGRTDTQYF. CDR3 nucleotides: TGTGCCAGCAGCCCCAAACTAAGAACCGGGAGAACAGATACGCAGTATTTT.

The V call is TRBV18, the J call TRBJ2-5; TRBD1 matches at 9 bases. Unmatched junction bases numbered 8, after V lost 5 bases and J lost 4 bases. Germline values: CDR1 KGHSH, CDR2 LQKENI. There are 15 residues in the CDR3. The CDR3 protein is CASSSRDRALETQYF. DNA of the CDR3: TGTGCCAGCTCATCCCGGGACAGGGCCTTAGAGACCCAGTACTTC.

The rearrangement joins TRBV6-1 to TRBJ2-7, with 11 bases matching TRBD2. CDR3 length: 16 amino acids. CDR1 and CDR2 from the germline V gene are MNHNS and SASEGT. V lost 4 bases, J lost 5 bases, and 10 bases stayed unmatched. The CDR3 bases are TGTGCCAGCAGTGCGTTAGCGGGAGGGCCTGGTGACGAGCAGTACTTC. It is translated as CASSALAGGPGDEQYF.

The chain couples TRBV11-3 to TRBJ1-1; no reliable D call. The CDR3 has 13 amino acids. The V gene lost 5 bases and the J gene lost 1 base, with 8 bases spanning the gap. Germline V gene sequence: CDR1 SGHNT, CDR2 YENEEA. CDR3 coding DNA: TGTGCCAGCAGCCGGGATAGGAACACTGAAGCTTTCTTT. Translated: CASSRDRNTEAFF.

This clone was picked up a small number of times. The J gene is TRBJ2-1, the V gene TRBV9; 7 bases match TRBD2. Germline loops: CDR1 SGDLS, CDR2 YYNGEE. The CDR3 loop spans 16 amino acids. V shed 0 bases and J 4 bases; nucleotides not matched to a gene: 7. CDR3 DNA sequence: TGTGCCAGCAGCGTAGGAACTAGCGCGAAATACAATGAGCAGTTCTTC. This gives the protein CASSVGTSAKYNEQFF.

The genes are TRBV11-2 and TRBJ2-2; D is perhaps TRBD2 (6 bases). V was cut by 5 bases and J by 5 bases, with 15 bases left in between. Germline V gene data show CDR1 as SGHAT and CDR2 as FQNNGV. The CDR3 runs to 15 residues. The CDR3 loop is CASSPRDSMTGELFF. CDR3 bases: TGTGCCAGCAGCCCCCGGGACTCAATGACCGGGGAGCTGTTTTTT.